This TCR beta chain derives from a study of T cell clonotyping in hematopoietic cell transplantation. Samples: about 28 days before transplant, then days 30, 100 and 180 after. Repertoires were generated with immunoSEQ multiplex PCR, while TCRdb's copy carries only in-frame clones and drops some. The repertoire holds approximately 9,100 clones, with roughly 81% as singletons. The CDR3 runs 16 residues. Looked up from germline, CDR1 is GTSNPN and CDR2 is SVGIG (reference sequence). The junction had 6 bases not matched to a gene; V was cut back by 7 bases and J by 2 bases. The study's findings and limits: Pathologically expanded recipient clonotypes increased progressively from day 30 to day 180 as diversity fell. No sorting was done, leaving CD4 and CD8 contributions mixed.

With respect to this clone: Its antigen is unknown.

The chain uses TRBV30 and TRBJ2-6; 12 bases are shared with TRBD1. The source is a female patient aged 45-65 years who had an allogeneic stem cell transplant from an unrelated donor, so the T cells may come from the graft donor. Some clones in this sample may be carry-over from other donors' samples. Sequencing used peripheral blood mononuclear cells, obtained 180 days after allogeneic stem cell transplant. CDR3 amino acids: CALTGTGGAGANVLTF. The CDR3 DNA sequence: TGTGCCTTGACCGGGACAGGGGGCGCTGGGGCCAACGTCCTGACTTTC. Complete variable domain (other parts from reference TRBV30 and TRBJ2-6): SQTIHQWPATLVQPVGSPLSLECTVEGTSNPNLYWYRQAAGRGLQLLFYSVGIGQISSEVPQNLSASRPQDRQFILSSKKLLLSDSGFYLCALTGTGGAGANVLTFGAGSRLTVL.